The present TCR beta chain was sequenced within a study of metastatic and nonmetastatic thyroid tumors. Study details: Repertoires from malignant and benign thyroid patients were compared across blood and tumor or nodule tissue.

Germline values: CDR1 SGHAT, CDR2 FQNNGV. The CDR3 loop spans 13 amino acids. Study-level points and caveats: According to reports, the diversity of TCR beta was significantly higher in malignant thyroid tumors than in benign nodules, and this held in both blood and tumor samples.

Not a single patient had been given any form of treatment at any point before undergoing thyroid surgery. Original data processing: The study's classifier, a distant-metastasis tool for papillary thyroid cancer, was built using CDR3 differences across clinicopathological groups. From the PCR reads, TCRdb re-called clones with MiXCR. These V and J calls originate from TCRdb's pipeline instead of the authors' own analysis. This table holds 20,000 to 30,000 clones, 20% to 25% found once. A word on this clone: The antigen remains undetermined. Compared with germline, one end of the junction differs, possibly owing to a read error.

Material: blood. This receptor was taken from a male donor with papillary thyroid cancer or a benign thyroid nodule (not recorded which). Some clones in this sample may be carry-over from other donors' samples. V usage is TRBV11-2 and J usage is TRBJ2-1; D is possibly TRBD2 (6 bases). The CDR3 DNA sequence: TGTGCCAGCATCTCCGACTGGGGGGATGAGCAGTTCTTT. Protein: CASISDWGDEQFF.